This T cell receptor beta chain was profiled in a study of blood T cell repertoires in COVID-19. Study context: Acute-phase and convalescent COVID-19 samples originated in the United States, Italy and Spain.

The CDR3 loop spans 15 amino acids. Deletions cut 3 bases from V and 1 base from J, with 13 bases between. Per the germline V gene, CDR1 is ENHRY and CDR2 is SYGVKD. Using immunoSEQ multiplex PCR, the repertoire was profiled, and TCRdb retains in-frame clones only, with some absent. The sample consists of 250,000 or so clones, 75% to 90% of them appearing once. The chain joins TRBV10-3 to TRBJ2-7; D is perhaps TRBD2 (5 bases). The sequenced material came from peripheral blood. The receptor's source is a man in his thirties or forties with active or convalescent COVID-19. Here the CDR3 DNA reads TGTGCCATCAGTGAAGGGAGAGGGAGATCCTACGAGCAGTACTTC. Amino acid sequence: CAISEGRGRSYEQYF.